This record looks at one T cell receptor beta chain sequence and its context. Antigen unknown. This record comes from a study of breast tumors, draining lymph nodes, adjacent tissues. The study's findings and limits: Compared with basal-like, luminal-like tumors shared significantly more repertoire with nontumor tissue.

CDR1 is LGHNA and CDR2 is YNFKEQ in the germline V gene. V was clipped by 6 bases and J by 6 bases; unmatched bases: 4. The CDR3 spans 13 residues. Samples came from axillary lymph nodes draining the breast cancer. One entry per CDR3 protein, called by TCRdb with MiXCR from the multiplex PCR reads. The sample contains more than 80,000 distinct CDR3 sequences, approximately 28% of which appear only once. The clonotype originates from a female donor with breast cancer. Some clones in this sample may be carry-over from other donors' samples. Sequencing input: axillary lymph node tissue. This sequence joins TRBV4-2 and TRBJ1-5; 8 bases align to TRBD1. The DNA for the CDR3 is TGTGCCAGCAGGCGTGACAGGGGTCAGCCCCAGCATTTT. Translation gives CASRRDRGQPQHF.